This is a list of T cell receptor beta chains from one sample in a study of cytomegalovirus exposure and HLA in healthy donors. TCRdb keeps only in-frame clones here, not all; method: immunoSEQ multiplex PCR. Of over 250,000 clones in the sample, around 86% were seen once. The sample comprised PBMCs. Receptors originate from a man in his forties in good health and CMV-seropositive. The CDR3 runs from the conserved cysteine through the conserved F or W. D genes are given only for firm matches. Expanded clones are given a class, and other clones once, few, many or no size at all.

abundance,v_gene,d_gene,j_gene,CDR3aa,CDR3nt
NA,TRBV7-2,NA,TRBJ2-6,CASSLAGGSGANVLTF,TGTGCCAGCAGCTTAGCGGGGGGCTCTGGGGCCAACGTCCTGACTTTC
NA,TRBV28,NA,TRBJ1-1,CASSSLAAGSTEAFF,TGTGCCAGCAGTTCATTGGCGGCAGGGTCGACTGAAGCTTTCTTT
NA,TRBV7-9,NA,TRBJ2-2,CASSHPVGELFF,TGTGCCAGCAGCCACCCGGTCGGGGAGCTGTTTTTT
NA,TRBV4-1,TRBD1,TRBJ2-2,CASSRPGQGANTGELFF,TGCGCCAGCAGCCGACCGGGACAGGGGGCGAACACCGGGGAGCTGTTTTTT
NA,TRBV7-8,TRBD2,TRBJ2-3,CASSLNGGRGTDTQYF,TGTGCCAGCAGCTTAAACGGCGGGAGAGGCACAGATACGCAGTATTTT
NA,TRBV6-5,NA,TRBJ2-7,CASSLADEQYF,TGTGCCAGCAGTTTAGCGGACGAGCAGTACTTC
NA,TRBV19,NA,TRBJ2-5,CASSRLETETQYF,TGTGCCAGTAGCCGACTGGAGACAGAGACCCAGTACTTC
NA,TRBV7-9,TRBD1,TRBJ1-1,CASTRDRGENTEAFF,TGTGCCAGCACCCGGGACAGGGGCGAGAACACTGAAGCTTTCTTT
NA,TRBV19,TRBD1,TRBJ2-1,CASTQPGTGDLGEQFF,TGTGCCAGTACTCAACCCGGGACAGGTGATCTAGGGGAGCAGTTCTTC
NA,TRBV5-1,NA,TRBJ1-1,CASSLESGGERTEAFF,TGCGCCAGCAGCTTGGAGTCAGGAGGAGAACGGACTGAAGCTTTCTTT
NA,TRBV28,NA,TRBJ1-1,CASSWNRATMNTEAFF,TGTGCCAGCAGTTGGAACAGGGCAACTATGAACACTGAAGCTTTCTTT
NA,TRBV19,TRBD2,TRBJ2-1,CASNDGAYAGGGYNEQFF,TGTGCCAGTAACGATGGCGCTTACGCAGGCGGGGGTTACAATGAGCAGTTCTTC
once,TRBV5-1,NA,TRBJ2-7,CASSLASRGSKEQYF,TGCGCCAGCAGCTTGGCAAGTAGGGGGAGTAAGGAGCAGTACTTC
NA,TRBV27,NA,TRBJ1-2,CASSSFRVSYGYTF,TGTGCCAGCAGTAGTTTCCGGGTTTCCTATGGCTACACCTTC
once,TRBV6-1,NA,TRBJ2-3,CASSEALVTDTQYF,TGTGCCAGCAGTGAAGCCCTAGTCACAGATACGCAGTATTTT
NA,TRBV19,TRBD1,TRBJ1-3,CASSGGQGSAGNTIYF,TGTGCCAGTAGTGGCGGACAGGGGTCTGCTGGAAACACCATATATTTT
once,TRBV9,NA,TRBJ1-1,CASSVDLGTEAFF,TGTGCCAGCAGCGTTGACTTAGGCACTGAAGCTTTCTTT
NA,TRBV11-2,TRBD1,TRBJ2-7,CASSLVLRQGANEQYF,TGTGCCAGCAGCTTAGTTTTGCGGCAGGGGGCCAACGAGCAGTACTTC
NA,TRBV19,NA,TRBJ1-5,CASSIFPAEINQPQHF,TGTGCCAGTAGTATCTTTCCTGCAGAAATCAATCAGCCCCAGCATTTT
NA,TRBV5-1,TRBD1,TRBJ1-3,CASSLETGGLPSGNTIYF,TGCGCCAGCAGCTTGGAGACAGGGGGCCTTCCTTCTGGAAACACCATATATTTT
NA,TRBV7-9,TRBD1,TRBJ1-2,CSSSLVGQNGYTF,TGTTCCAGCAGCTTAGTGGGACAGAATGGCTACACCTTC
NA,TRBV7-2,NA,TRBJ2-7,CASSPGPGLPTEQYF,TGTGCCAGCAGCCCCGGGCCAGGGCTCCCTACCGAGCAGTACTTC
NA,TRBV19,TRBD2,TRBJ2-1,CASTRTSGINEQFF,TGTGCCAGTACCAGGACTAGCGGGATCAATGAGCAGTTCTTC
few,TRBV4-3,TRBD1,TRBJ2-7,CASSPRQGYEQYF,TGCGCCAGCAGCCCCAGACAGGGTTACGAGCAGTACTTC
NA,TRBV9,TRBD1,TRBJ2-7,CASSPHATGGYEQYF,TGTGCCAGCAGCCCACACGCGACAGGGGGCTACGAGCAGTACTTC
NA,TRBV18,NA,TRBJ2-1,CANRIGASDEQFF,TGTGCCAATCGTATCGGGGCTAGCGATGAGCAGTTCTTC
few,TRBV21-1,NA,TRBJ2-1,CASSEIAGGPHNEQFF,TGTGCCAGCAGCGAGATAGCGGGAGGGCCTCACAATGAGCAGTTCTTC
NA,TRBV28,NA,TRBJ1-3,CASSSTGFGNTIYF,TGTGCCAGCAGTTCTACAGGGTTCGGAAACACCATATATTTT